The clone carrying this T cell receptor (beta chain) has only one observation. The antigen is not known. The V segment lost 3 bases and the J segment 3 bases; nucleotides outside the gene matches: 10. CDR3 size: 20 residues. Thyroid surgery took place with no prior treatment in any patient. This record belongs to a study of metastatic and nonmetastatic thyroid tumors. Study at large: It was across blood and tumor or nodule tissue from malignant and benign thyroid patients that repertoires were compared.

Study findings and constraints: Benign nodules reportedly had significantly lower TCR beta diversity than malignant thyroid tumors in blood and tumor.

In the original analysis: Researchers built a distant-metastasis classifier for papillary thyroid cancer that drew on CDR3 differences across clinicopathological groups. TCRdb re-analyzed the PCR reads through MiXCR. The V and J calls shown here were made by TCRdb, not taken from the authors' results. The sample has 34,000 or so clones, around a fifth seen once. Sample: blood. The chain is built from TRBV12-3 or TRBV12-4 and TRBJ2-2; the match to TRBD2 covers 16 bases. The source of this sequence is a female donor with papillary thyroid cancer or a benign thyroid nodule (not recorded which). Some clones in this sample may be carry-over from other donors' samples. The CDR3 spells CASSFLPGTSGGAYTGELFF. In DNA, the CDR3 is TGTGCCAGCAGTTTCCTTCCTGGGACTAGCGGGGGGGCGTACACCGGGGAGCTGTTTTTT.